A single sample gave rise to the 26 T cell receptor beta chains below, sequenced in a study of memory CD4+ T cells and cytomegalovirus serostatus. The sort gate was single viable CD3+CD4+CD8-CD45RO+ cells for memory CD4+ T cells. TCRdb keeps only in-frame clones here, not all; method: immunoSEQ multiplex PCR. This table has 45,000 to 60,000 clones, around 76% appearing once. Specimen: memory CD4+ T cells from blood. All receptors come from an adult in good health and CMV-seropositive.

The V and J genes are TRBV4-3 and TRBJ1-2, with TRBD1 matching over 7 bases. Germline assignment: CDR1 LGHNA and CDR2 YSLEER. CDR3 length: 15 residues. The V gene end was trimmed by 1 base and the J gene end by 6 bases; junction bases not matched to a gene: 8. CDR3 loop: CASSQGGSDRDGYTF. The DNA for the CDR3 is TGCGCCAGCAGCCAAGGTGGTAGCGACAGGGATGGCTACACCTTC.

This clone appeared many times. V gene TRBV28 combines with J gene TRBJ1-5; D remains ambiguous. V was clipped by 6 bases and J by 3 bases, with 12 bases between them. The CDR3 is made up of 14 amino acids. CDR1 is MDHEN, CDR2 SYDVKM, per germline. CDR3 residues: CASRRPRNNQPQHF. In DNA, the CDR3 is TGTGCCAGCAGACGCCCGCGTAACAATCAGCCCCAGCATTTT.

The chain recombines TRBV11-2 with TRBJ1-6, with D possibly being TRBD1 (6 bases). CDR3 length: 15 residues. The V gene's germline CDR1 is SGHAT and CDR2 FQNNGV. Trimming shortened V by 3 bases and J by 7 bases, and 13 bases separated the two germline ends. CDR3 sequence: CASSLTGRGNSPLHF. CDR3 nucleotides: TGTGCCAGCAGCTTGACAGGCCGGGGAAATTCACCCCTCCACTTT.

This chain connects TRBV13 to TRBJ2-3; D is unclear. The CDR3 spans 17 residues. The germline CDR1 and CDR2 sequences are PRHDT and FYEKMQ (reference sequence). Trimming took 0 bases from V and 1 from J, leaving 14 bases between them. In DNA form, the CDR3 reads TGTGCCAGCAGCTTAGGGGTCGCCAAAAGGGGCACAGATACGCAGTATTTT. It yields the protein CASSLGVAKRGTDTQYF.

The chain combines TRBV6-1 with TRBJ1-4; D might be TRBD1 (5 bases). This CDR3 contains 17 residues. CDR1 is MNHNS and CDR2 is SASEGT in the germline V gene. Trimming removed 2 bases from V and 2 bases from J, with 15 bases in between. The CDR3 loop reads CASSESAGWGTNEKLFF. In DNA, the CDR3 is TGTGCCAGCAGTGAATCGGCAGGGTGGGGGACTAATGAAAAACTGTTTTTT.

This sequence joins TRBV6-4 and TRBJ1-5; 10 nucleotides agree with TRBD1. The ends lost 4 bases at V and 5 bases at J; junction bases unmatched: 8. There are 16 residues in the CDR3. Germline assignment: CDR1 MRHNA and CDR2 SNTAGT. This CDR3 is CASSATGQGNDQPQHF. The CDR3, as DNA: TGTGCCAGCAGTGCGACGGGACAGGGGAACGATCAGCCCCAGCATTTT.

The chain couples TRBV7-2 to TRBJ2-3; TRBD2 agrees at 10 bases. This CDR3 has 16 residues. J was trimmed by 2 bases and V by 1 base; bases with no gene match: 3. Germline V gives CDR1 SGHTA, CDR2 FQGNSA. The CDR3 DNA follows: TGTGCCAGCAGCTTAGGTAGCGGGGGGCACACAGATACGCAGTATTTT. Residues: CASSLGSGGHTDTQYF.

The chain has TRBV6-5 and TRBJ2-4, with 7 bases identical to TRBD2. The CDR3 loop spans 12 amino acids. V dropped 8 bases and J dropped 9; count of bases not matched to a gene: 7. Germline lookup yields CDR1 MNHEY and CDR2 SVGAGI. Here the CDR3 reads CASGRGESIQYF. CDR3 DNA: TGTGCCAGCGGCCGGGGGGAGTCCATTCAGTACTTC.

The chain combines TRBV7-8 with TRBJ2-5, with D perhaps matching TRBD1 or TRBD2 (6 bases each). The CDR3 covers 13 residues. With 4 bases removed from V and 5 bases from J, the gap between germline ends came to 11 bases. CDR1 SGHVS and CDR2 FQNEAQ come from the germline V gene. CDR3 bases: TGTGCCAGCAGCTCTGGAGGGGGGGAGACCCAGTACTTC. This sequence encodes CASSSGGGETQYF.

The gene calls are TRBV4-1 and TRBJ1-6, with D unresolved. The V gene's germline CDR1 is MGHRA and CDR2 YSYEKL. CDR3 size: 14 residues. V was pared by 0 bases and J by 9 bases, with 9 bases between. CDR3 amino acids: CASSQDVRISPLHF. The CDR3 nucleotides are TGCGCCAGCAGCCAAGACGTAAGGATTTCACCCCTCCACTTT.

The gene calls are TRBV7-9 and TRBJ1-2, with D unresolved. Germline-derived CDR1 and CDR2 are SEHNR and FQNEAQ (reference sequence). With 3 bases removed from V and 5 bases from J, the gap between germline ends came to 7 bases. This CDR3 spans 12 amino acids. This CDR3 is CASSLNGYGYTF. The CDR3 DNA sequence: TGTGCCAGCAGCTTGAACGGTTATGGCTACACCTTC.

This clone was seen a handful of times. The chain is built from TRBV11-2 and TRBJ1-4; tentatively, D is TRBD1 (6 bases). CDR3 length equals 14 residues. Per germline, CDR1 SGHAT and CDR2 FQNNGV. V was shortened by 0 bases and J by 12 bases, with 14 bases between the two germline ends. CDR3 sequence reads: CASSLDVGGEELFF. Written as DNA, the CDR3 is TGTGCCAGCAGCTTAGATGTGGGGGGCGAGGAACTGTTTTTT.

This rearrangement joins TRBV11-2 to TRBJ1-4; weak D call: TRBD1 (6 bases). V lost 0 bases and J lost 8, with 16 bases in between. Germline V gene sequence: CDR1 SGHAT, CDR2 FQNNGV. The CDR3 is 16 amino acids. CDR3 coding DNA: TGTGCCAGCAGCTTAGATAGAGAAGGGGGTCTGGAAAAACTGTTTTTT. This codes for CASSLDREGGLEKLFF.

The chain joins TRBV18 to TRBJ1-2, with D unclear. The CDR3 runs to 13 residues. Germline CDR1 and CDR2: KGHSH and LQKENI. Trimming removed 5 bases from V and 2 bases from J, with 9 bases in between. CDR3: CASSKSENYGYTF. CDR3 nucleotides: TGTGCCAGCTCAAAAAGTGAGAACTATGGCTACACCTTC. Based on the CDR3 plus reference TRBV18 and TRBJ1-2, the full variable domain is NAGVMQNPRHLVRRRGQEARLRCSPMKGHSHVYWYRQLPEEGLKFMVYLQKENIIDESGMPKERFSAEFPKEGPSILRIQQVVRGDSAAYFCASSKSENYGYTFGSGTRLTVV.

This clone was counted a few times. The chain carries TRBV29-1 and TRBJ1-2; D is unclear. The germline V gene encodes CDR1 SQVTM and CDR2 ANQGSEA. Trimming removed 4 bases from V and 7 bases from J, with 19 bases in between. CDR3 length equals 14 residues. The CDR3 protein is CSVGEGELAGGYTF. The CDR3 DNA reads as TGCAGCGTTGGGGAAGGAGAGTTAGCTGGTGGCTACACCTTC.

The V gene is TRBV2, the J gene TRBJ1-5; D is perhaps TRBD1 (5 bases). CDR1 SNHLY and CDR2 FYNNEI come from the germline V gene. The CDR3 length is 16 residues. The V and J ends lost 3 bases and 6 bases respectively, with 18 bases between them. CDR3 sequence: CASSDTPTGGIQPQHF. In DNA form, the CDR3 reads TGTGCCAGCAGTGATACCCCAACCGGGGGGATTCAGCCCCAGCATTTT.

This clone is medium-sized in the sample. This chain connects TRBV5-1 to TRBJ1-6; D is perhaps TRBD1 (6 bases). This CDR3 spans 13 amino acids. CDR1 is SGHRS, CDR2 YFSETQ, per germline. V lost 3 bases and J lost 5, with 6 bases in between. CDR3 nucleotide sequence: TGCGCCAGCAGCTGGACAGATAATTCACCCCTCCACTTT. Translation gives CASSWTDNSPLHF. Supplemented by reference TRBV5-1 and TRBJ1-6, the full variable domain reads KAGVTQTPRYLIKTRGQQVTLSCSPISGHRSVSWYQQTPGQGLQFLFEYFSETQRNKGNFPGRFSGRQFSNSRSEMNVSTLELGDSALYLCASSWTDNSPLHFGNGTRLTVT.

In the case of this clone: The sample carries other DNA sequences with the same CDR3. The rearrangement links TRBV19 to TRBJ2-3; D gene ambiguous. The CDR3 consists of 12 residues. Germline V gene data show CDR1 as LNHDA and CDR2 as SQIVND (reference sequence). V was trimmed by 6 bases and J by 6 bases, leaving 10 bases between them. CDR3 sequence (DNA): TGTGCCAGTAGACTTTCTGGGGATACGCAGTATTTT. Protein sequence: CASRLSGDTQYF.

The chain carries TRBV5-5 and TRBJ2-7; 10 bases agree with TRBD2. V shed 0 bases and J 3 bases; nucleotides not matched to a gene: 6. Per germline, CDR1 SGHKS and CDR2 YYEKEE (reference sequence). CDR3 length equals 16 residues. The CDR3 coding sequence is TGTGCCAGCAGCTTGGTTCCTAGCGGGGGAAGCTACGAGCAGTACTTC. This translates into CASSLVPSGGSYEQYF.

This clone occurred once. The J gene is TRBJ1-4, the V gene TRBV5-1, with TRBD1 matching 10 bases. V lost 0 bases to trimming and J lost 6 bases; unmatched junction nucleotides: 2. This CDR3 spans 15 amino acids. Germline V gene data show CDR1 as SGHRS and CDR2 as YFSETQ. The CDR3 reads CASSLGTGGDEKLFF. CDR3 coding DNA: TGCGCCAGCAGCTTGGGGACAGGGGGTGATGAAAAACTGTTTTTT.

V and J are TRBV9 and TRBJ2-5; TRBD2 matches 16 bases. J gave up 5 bases and V 4 bases, and 11 bases lay outside the gene matches. This CDR3 has 18 residues. Germline values: CDR1 SGDLS, CDR2 YYNGEE. The CDR3 region has the DNA TGTGCCAGCAGCAATCCGGGACTAGCGGGGGGGCCCCGCGAGACCCAGTACTTC. Translation gives CASSNPGLAGGPRETQYF.

This clone was observed a few times. The sample holds other DNA sequences that translate to the same CDR3. V and J are TRBV9 and TRBJ1-4; no clear D gene. CDR1 is SGDLS and CDR2 is YYNGEE in the germline V gene. The CDR3 contains 15 residues. V shed 0 bases and J shed 0 bases, with 6 bases lying between them. The CDR3 DNA sequence: TGTGCCAGCAGCGTAGGGGTTGCAACTAATGAAAAACTGTTTTTT. This encodes CASSVGVATNEKLFF.

DNA of the CDR3: TGCGCCAGCTGGCGGCAGGGAGAGACCCAGTACTTC. Translating gives CASWRQGETQYF. The rearrangement links TRBV5-1 to TRBJ2-5; TRBD1 is a possible D gene (5 bases). Germline V gene lookup returns CDR1 SGHRS and CDR2 YFSETQ. This CDR3 spans 12 amino acids. The ends were cut back, 7 bases at V and 4 bases at J, with 11 bases in the middle.

This clone was seen more than once but under ten times. The CDR3 protein is CASSPSLGTEAFF. As DNA, the CDR3 is TGTGCCAGCAGCCCCAGTCTGGGCACTGAAGCTTTCTTT. The rearrangement uses TRBV9 and TRBJ1-1; no definite D call. Germline-derived CDR1 and CDR2 are SGDLS and YYNGEE. The germline V and J ends were trimmed by 4 bases and 4 bases, with 11 bases remaining between them. This CDR3 has 13 residues.

The chain joins TRBV29-1 to TRBJ1-2, with 8 nucleotides matching TRBD1. From germline, CDR1 is SQVTM and CDR2 ANQGSEA. The CDR3 is 14 residues long. Trimming took 5 bases from V and 8 from J; bases not matched to a gene: 13. The CDR3 nucleotides read TGCAGCGTTCCTCGGACAGGGAGGTTGGGGGGCTACACCTTC. Protein sequence: CSVPRTGRLGGYTF.

This clone was detected only a few times. This chain uses TRBV6-1 with TRBJ2-6; no clear D. The CDR3 is 16 residues long. Germline V gives CDR1 MNHNS, CDR2 SASEGT. Deletions cut 4 bases from V and 1 base from J, with 11 bases between. The CDR3 region has the DNA TGTGCCAGCAGTGTAAAATTAGGGTCTGGGGCCAACGTCCTGACTTTC. Translating gives CASSVKLGSGANVLTF.